Sequencing of this T cell receptor (beta chain) was carried out in a study of cytomegalovirus exposure and HLA in healthy donors. 13 Jbeta primers and 60 Vbeta primers were used for the PCR. The data were produced by immunoSEQ multiplex PCR, yet TCRdb's version contains in-frame clones alone and is incomplete. The sample has 95,000 to 150,000 clones; over 80% are singletons. Study conclusions and caveats: Later examination showed HLA-associated TCR beta chains had greater clonal expansion than equally common others.

CDR1 is MNHNS, CDR2 SASEGT, per germline. The CDR3 runs 15 residues. V was pared by 6 bases and J by 0 bases, with 12 bases between. Concerning this clone: The antigen is unknown.

The clonotype was recovered from a man aged 25 to 40 in good health and CMV-seronegative. The rearrangement uses TRBV6-1 and TRBJ1-3, with D possibly being TRBD1 (5 bases). The sequenced sample consisted of PBMCs. CDR3 bases: TGTGCCAGCAGCATCGACAGTTCCTCTGGAAACACCATATATTTT. Translation: CASSIDSSSGNTIYF.